This T cell receptor beta chain was identified in a study of cytotoxic CD8 clonotypes in ibrutinib-treated CLL. Trimming removed 3 bases from V and 1 base from J; junction bases left unmatched: 5. This CDR3 spans 14 amino acids. Germline loops: CDR1 SQVTM, CDR2 ANQGSEA. Sequencing used immunoSEQ multiplex PCR; TCRdb keeps in-frame clones, though not all of them. The sample yields nearly 100,000 clones, more than 75% seen once. J is TRBJ1-1 and V is TRBV29-1; 7 positions agree with TRBD1. The sample consisted of PBMCs, taken after 12 months of ibrutinib treatment. This sequence originates from a human donor with chronic lymphocytic leukemia. CDR3 bases: TGCAGCGTTGACAGGGGGGGTGCGAACACTGAAGCTTTCTTT. This translates into CSVDRGGANTEAFF. Using reference TRBV29-1 and TRBJ1-1 for the parts outside the CDR3, the full variable domain is SAVISQKPSRDICQRGTSLTIQCQVDSQVTMMFWYRQQPGQSLTLIATANQGSEATYESGFVIDKFPISRPNLTFSTLTVSNMSPEDSSIYLCSVDRGGANTEAFFGQGTRLTVV.